The sequence of this T cell receptor (beta chain) was determined in a study of CD8 T cells in Susac syndrome. RNA was extracted with the RNeasy kit, and a quantity of about 0.45 to 1 ug was reverse transcribed using random hexamers. A single record per CDR3 protein comes from TCRdb applying MiXCR to the immunoSEQ multiplex PCR reads. The table has about 150,000 distinct CDR3 sequences, roughly 95% seen once. V dropped 9 bases and J dropped 5 bases, with 13 bases sitting between them. The CDR3 has 12 residues. The germline V gene encodes CDR1 LNHDA and CDR2 SQIVND (reference sequence). This TCR came from a human donor with Susac syndrome. Sequenced material: CD4+ T cells from PBMCs. The chain has TRBV19 and TRBJ2-5; D perhaps matches TRBD2 (6 bases). The CDR3 region has the DNA TGTGCCAGCGCGGGCCGGGGGGAGACCCAGTACTTC. This codes for CASAGRGETQYF.